This is a list of T cell receptor beta chains from one sample in a study of shared clonotypes between healthy human individuals. Using immunoSEQ multiplex PCR, the repertoire was profiled, and TCRdb retains in-frame clones only, with some absent. The sample shows some 1.4 million clones, roughly 96% of them seen only once. Material: naive CD4+ T cells sorted from blood. These receptors came from a man aged 30 to 45 in good health. CDR3s include the opening cysteine and the closing phenylalanine or tryptophan. The order of the fields is J gene, V gene, D gene, clone size, CDR3 protein, CDR3 DNA. A D gene is named only where the DNA matches it firmly. Expanded clones are given a class, and other clones once, few, many or no size at all.

j_gene: TRBJ1-4; v_gene: TRBV21-1; d_gene: NA; abundance: NA; CDR3aa: CASSKTCGTPEKLFF; CDR3nt: TGTGCCAGCAGCAAAACTTGCGGGACGCCCGAAAAACTGTTTTTT
j_gene: TRBJ2-7; v_gene: TRBV5-1; d_gene: NA; abundance: NA; CDR3aa: CASSLGGGGPYEQYF; CDR3nt: TGCGCCAGCAGCTTGGGAGGCGGAGGGCCCTACGAGCAGTACTTC
j_gene: TRBJ2-1; v_gene: TRBV5-1; d_gene: NA; abundance: NA; CDR3aa: CASSRGSLRDEQFF; CDR3nt: TGCGCCAGCAGCCGGGGTTCGCTCCGGGATGAGCAGTTCTTC
j_gene: TRBJ2-2; v_gene: TRBV5-4; d_gene: NA; abundance: NA; CDR3aa: CASRPTSGAGTGELFF; CDR3nt: TGTGCCAGCAGGCCGACGAGCGGAGCGGGCACCGGGGAGCTGTTTTTT
j_gene: TRBJ2-7; v_gene: TRBV28; d_gene: NA; abundance: NA; CDR3aa: CASSLLRARSYEQYF; CDR3nt: TGTGCCAGCAGTTTGCTCAGAGCTCGCTCCTACGAGCAGTACTTC
j_gene: TRBJ2-2; v_gene: TRBV7-2; d_gene: TRBD2; abundance: NA; CDR3aa: CASSWLGVLAGGTTGELFF; CDR3nt: TGTGCCAGCAGCTGGCTCGGGGTTCTAGCGGGAGGAACCACCGGGGAGCTGTTTTTT
j_gene: TRBJ1-1; v_gene: TRBV28; d_gene: NA; abundance: NA; CDR3aa: CASSLITGSAFF; CDR3nt: TGTGCCAGCAGTTTAATAACAGGGTCGGCTTTCTTT
j_gene: TRBJ2-7; v_gene: TRBV27; d_gene: NA; abundance: NA; CDR3aa: CASSGTGSYEQYF; CDR3nt: TGTGCCAGCAGTGGGACTGGGTCCTACGAGCAGTACTTC
j_gene: TRBJ2-1; v_gene: TRBV2; d_gene: NA; abundance: NA; CDR3aa: CASSAGEVYNEQFF; CDR3nt: TGTGCCAGCAGTGCCGGGGAGGTATACAATGAGCAGTTCTTC
j_gene: TRBJ2-7; v_gene: TRBV5-1; d_gene: NA; abundance: NA; CDR3aa: CATARDGYSYEQYF; CDR3nt: TGCGCCACCGCACGGGACGGCTACTCCTACGAGCAGTACTTC
j_gene: TRBJ2-7; v_gene: TRBV5-1; d_gene: NA; abundance: NA; CDR3aa: CASSLAQVHSYEQYF; CDR3nt: TGCGCCAGCAGCTTGGCCCAGGTGCACTCCTACGAGCAGTACTTC
j_gene: TRBJ1-4; v_gene: TRBV16; d_gene: NA; abundance: NA; CDR3aa: CASSQWRGNEKLFF; CDR3nt: TGTGCCAGCAGCCAATGGAGGGGGAATGAAAAACTGTTTTTT
j_gene: TRBJ2-4; v_gene: TRBV23-1; d_gene: NA; abundance: once; CDR3aa: CASSWDIGLAKNIQYF; CDR3nt: TGCGCCAGCTCCTGGGACATCGGCTTGGCCAAAAACATTCAGTACTTC
j_gene: TRBJ2-7; v_gene: TRBV16; d_gene: NA; abundance: NA; CDR3aa: CASSPLGGGGFSEQYF; CDR3nt: TGTGCCAGCAGCCCTCTTGGCGGGGGCGGCTTTTCCGAGCAGTACTTC
j_gene: TRBJ2-3; v_gene: TRBV28; d_gene: NA; abundance: NA; CDR3aa: CASSLPLPRQTDTQYF; CDR3nt: TGTGCCAGCAGTTTACCCCTCCCTCGACAGACAGATACGCAGTATTTT
j_gene: TRBJ2-1; v_gene: TRBV4-1; d_gene: NA; abundance: NA; CDR3aa: CASSQGEQGYEQFF; CDR3nt: TGCGCCAGCAGCCAGGGGGAACAGGGATATGAGCAGTTCTTC
j_gene: TRBJ1-4; v_gene: TRBV28; d_gene: NA; abundance: NA; CDR3aa: CASSFGAAKHEKLFF; CDR3nt: TGTGCCAGCAGTTTCGGGGCAGCGAAACATGAAAAACTGTTTTTT
j_gene: TRBJ2-1; v_gene: TRBV10-1; d_gene: NA; abundance: NA; CDR3aa: CASSRDPVSEQFF; CDR3nt: TGCGCCAGCAGTCGGGATCCAGTCAGTGAGCAGTTCTTC
j_gene: TRBJ1-1; v_gene: TRBV5-6; d_gene: NA; abundance: once; CDR3aa: CASSFQLTTEAFF; CDR3nt: TGTGCCAGCAGCTTTCAGTTAACCACTGAAGCTTTCTTT
j_gene: TRBJ2-7; v_gene: TRBV7-2; d_gene: NA; abundance: NA; CDR3aa: CASSLVRSTYEQYF; CDR3nt: TGTGCCAGCAGCTTAGTGCGGTCCACCTACGAGCAGTACTTC
j_gene: TRBJ2-5; v_gene: TRBV5-1; d_gene: TRBD2; abundance: NA; CDR3aa: CASSFGGVQETQYF; CDR3nt: TGCGCCAGCAGCTTTGGGGGGGTCCAAGAGACCCAGTACTTC
j_gene: TRBJ1-3; v_gene: TRBV5-1; d_gene: NA; abundance: NA; CDR3aa: CASRKGDTGNTIYF; CDR3nt: TGCGCCAGCCGGAAAGGGGACACGGGAAACACCATATATTTT
j_gene: TRBJ2-1; v_gene: TRBV27; d_gene: NA; abundance: NA; CDR3aa: CASTQTLGEQFF; CDR3nt: TGTGCCAGCACACAGACTTTGGGGGAGCAGTTCTTC
j_gene: TRBJ2-7; v_gene: TRBV18; d_gene: NA; abundance: NA; CDR3aa: CASSPYLQGSSYEQYF; CDR3nt: TGTGCCAGCTCACCATATCTACAGGGCAGCTCCTACGAGCAGTACTTC
j_gene: TRBJ2-7; v_gene: TRBV15; d_gene: TRBD2; abundance: NA; CDR3aa: CATSRGGGGPYEQYF; CDR3nt: TGTGCCACCAGCAGAGGGGGGGGAGGCCCCTACGAGCAGTACTTC
j_gene: TRBJ2-7; v_gene: TRBV5-4; d_gene: TRBD2; abundance: NA; CDR3aa: CASSPRLAGEYEQYF; CDR3nt: TGTGCCAGCAGCCCGCGACTAGCGGGAGAGTACGAGCAGTACTTC
j_gene: TRBJ2-1; v_gene: TRBV11-3; d_gene: NA; abundance: NA; CDR3aa: CASSTGAYNEQFF; CDR3nt: TGTGCCAGCAGCACAGGAGCCTACAATGAGCAGTTCTTC
j_gene: TRBJ2-5; v_gene: TRBV7-8; d_gene: TRBD2; abundance: NA; CDR3aa: CASSSTSGRALVETQYF; CDR3nt: TGTGCCAGCAGCTCGACTAGCGGGAGGGCCCTCGTGGAGACCCAGTACTTC
j_gene: TRBJ2-5; v_gene: TRBV6-1; d_gene: NA; abundance: once; CDR3aa: CASSEAEETQYF; CDR3nt: TGTGCCAGCAGTGAGGCAGAAGAGACCCAGTACTTC
j_gene: TRBJ1-3; v_gene: TRBV5-1; d_gene: NA; abundance: NA; CDR3aa: CASSVSASPGNTIYF; CDR3nt: TGCGCCAGCAGCGTTTCGGCTTCACCTGGAAACACCATATATTTT
j_gene: TRBJ2-3; v_gene: TRBV5-4; d_gene: TRBD2; abundance: NA; CDR3aa: CASSSSGTSGSDTQYF; CDR3nt: TGTGCCAGCAGCTCATCCGGGACTAGCGGGAGTGATACGCAGTATTTT
j_gene: TRBJ2-2; v_gene: TRBV30; d_gene: NA; abundance: NA; CDR3aa: CAWSSREELFF; CDR3nt: TGTGCCTGGAGCTCCCGCGAGGAGCTGTTTTTT
j_gene: TRBJ2-1; v_gene: TRBV12-2; d_gene: NA; abundance: NA; CDR3aa: CASRSRRVCGGNYNEQFF; CDR3nt: TGTGCAAGTCGCTCCCGCCGGGTCTGTGGCGGGAACTACAATGAGCAGTTCTTC
j_gene: TRBJ2-3; v_gene: TRBV12-2; d_gene: NA; abundance: NA; CDR3aa: CASRLKAEDTQYF; CDR3nt: TGTGCAAGTCGCTTAAAGGCAGAAGATACGCAGTATTTT
j_gene: TRBJ2-2; v_gene: TRBV14; d_gene: NA; abundance: once; CDR3aa: CASSLRPSPSGELFF; CDR3nt: TGTGCCAGCAGCTTGAGACCTTCACCCTCCGGGGAGCTGTTTTTT
j_gene: TRBJ1-2; v_gene: TRBV4-3; d_gene: NA; abundance: NA; CDR3aa: CASSQGPPGYGYTF; CDR3nt: TGCGCCAGCAGCCAAGGGCCCCCAGGGTATGGCTACACCTTC
j_gene: TRBJ1-4; v_gene: TRBV28; d_gene: NA; abundance: NA; CDR3aa: CASSPLATNEKLFF; CDR3nt: TGTGCCAGCAGTCCACTTGCAACTAATGAAAAACTGTTTTTT
j_gene: TRBJ2-5; v_gene: TRBV7-6; d_gene: NA; abundance: NA; CDR3aa: CASSPSSLETQYF; CDR3nt: TGTGCCAGCAGCCCTAGTTCCCTAGAGACCCAGTACTTC
j_gene: TRBJ2-1; v_gene: TRBV5-4; d_gene: TRBD2; abundance: NA; CDR3aa: CASRPGLAGGPDEQFF; CDR3nt: TGTGCCAGCAGGCCGGGACTAGCGGGAGGGCCAGATGAGCAGTTCTTC
j_gene: TRBJ2-2; v_gene: TRBV2; d_gene: TRBD2; abundance: NA; CDR3aa: CASRGLAGDTGELFF; CDR3nt: TGTGCCAGCAGAGGGCTAGCGGGAGACACCGGGGAGCTGTTTTTT
j_gene: TRBJ1-5; v_gene: TRBV15; d_gene: TRBD1; abundance: once; CDR3aa: CATSREPTGEQPQHF; CDR3nt: TGTGCCACCAGCAGAGAGCCCACAGGGGAACAGCCCCAGCATTTT
j_gene: TRBJ1-5; v_gene: TRBV27; d_gene: TRBD1; abundance: NA; CDR3aa: CASSSYRGMSNQPQHF; CDR3nt: TGTGCCAGCAGTTCTTACAGGGGGATGAGCAATCAGCCCCAGCATTTT
j_gene: TRBJ1-4; v_gene: TRBV6-5; d_gene: NA; abundance: NA; CDR3aa: CASSSRREGEKLFF; CDR3nt: TGTGCCAGCAGTAGCCGACGAGAGGGTGAAAAACTGTTTTTT